This T cell receptor (beta chain) appears in the sequencing data of a study of blood T cell repertoires in COVID-19. Overall study: COVID-19 samples from acute and convalescent phases originated in the United States, Italy and Spain. PBMCs, B-cell-depleted T cells, or T cells were the source of the cDNA or gDNA that made up the material.

CDR3 length equals 16 residues. Germline CDR1 reads LGHNA; CDR2 reads YSLEER. With 0 bases removed from V and 6 bases from J, the gap between germline ends came to 14 bases. In the authors' methods: Scientists estimated how many nucleated cells there were by amplifying reference gene primers. Clones were sequenced by immunoSEQ multiplex PCR, and TCRdb holds only the in-frame ones, with some missing. V and J calls and clone size are those listed in that table; D and trimming were worked out from the DNA. In the table there are about 170,000 clones, around two thirds of which are singletons. The J gene is TRBJ2-2, the V gene TRBV4-3, with D tentatively TRBD2 (6 bases). What was sequenced was peripheral blood. This receptor was obtained from a woman of 80 years or more with acute or convalescent COVID-19. This CDR3 reads CASSQEQGGNAGELFF. The CDR3 bases are TGCGCCAGCAGCCAAGAGCAGGGAGGTAATGCCGGGGAGCTGTTTTTT.